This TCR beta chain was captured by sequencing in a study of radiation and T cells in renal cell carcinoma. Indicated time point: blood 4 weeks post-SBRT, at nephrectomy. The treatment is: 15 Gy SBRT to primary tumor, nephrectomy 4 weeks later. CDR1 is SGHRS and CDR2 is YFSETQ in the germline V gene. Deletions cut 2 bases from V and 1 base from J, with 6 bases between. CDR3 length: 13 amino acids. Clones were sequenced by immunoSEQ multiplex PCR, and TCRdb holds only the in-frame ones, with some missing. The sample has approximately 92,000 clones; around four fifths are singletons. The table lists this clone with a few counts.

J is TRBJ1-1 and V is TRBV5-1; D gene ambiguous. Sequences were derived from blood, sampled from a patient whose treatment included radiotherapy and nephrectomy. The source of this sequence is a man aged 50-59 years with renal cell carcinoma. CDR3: CASSFNANTEAFF. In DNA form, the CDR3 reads TGCGCCAGCAGCTTTAACGCGAACACTGAAGCTTTCTTT.